These T cell receptor beta chains were read from a single sample in a study of Ad26.COV2.S vaccination and SARS-CoV-2 variants. TCRdb's table, derived via immunoSEQ multiplex PCR, lists solely in-frame clones and lacks some. The sample has about 480,000 clones; approximately 88% are singletons. Specimen: peripheral blood, collected in a trial of Ad26.COV2.S vaccine versus placebo. Receptor source: a person between 18 and 65 years old who received the Ad26.COV2.S COVID-19 vaccine or a placebo. Each CDR3 is given with its conserved first and last residue. The D gene is left open where the match is weak. Size is omitted from some rows. Given values are once, few, many or a class for expanded clones.

>TRBD1|NA|TRBV19|14|TRBJ1-2
TGTGCCAGTAGGTCTGGGACAGATCCCCCTTTTGACACCTTC
CASRSGTDPPFDTF
>NA|NA|TRBV11-3|15|TRBJ2-3
TGTGCCAGCAGCTTAGAAGGGGTTAGCACAGATACGCAGTATTTT
CASSLEGVSTDTQYF
>TRBD2|NA|TRBV6-2/TRBV6-3|17|TRBJ2-2
TGTGCCAGCAGCAGAATACGGGGGGAAATGAACACCGGGGAGCTGTTTTTT
CASSRIRGEMNTGELFF
>NA|few|TRBV11-2|14|TRBJ2-2
TGTGCCAGCACCATAGACAGAAACACCGGGGAGCTGTTTTTT
CASTIDRNTGELFF
>NA|NA|TRBV28|14|TRBJ1-3
TGTGCCAGCCGCGCGTTCGGTTCTGGAAACACCATATATTTT
CASRAFGSGNTIYF
>NA|few|TRBV16|16|TRBJ1-2
TGTGCCAGCAGCCTTATCTTAGGGGGGGCAACCCGCGGCTACACCTTC
CASSLILGGATRGYTF
>TRBD1|NA|TRBV5-4|15|TRBJ1-5
TGTGCCAGCAGCTTGGACAGGGGGAACGGTCAGCCCCAGCATTTT
CASSLDRGNGQPQHF
>TRBD2|NA|TRBV7-9|18|TRBJ2-1
TGTGCCAGCAGCTTCAGGGCGGGAGGCCGCCTCGGTCTCAATGAGCAGTTCTTC
CASSFRAGGRLGLNEQFF
>NA|NA|TRBV5-1|12|TRBJ2-7
TGCGCCAGCAGCTTGGCCCTCGGCGAGCAGTACTTC
CASSLALGEQYF
>TRBD1|few|TRBV5-4|17|TRBJ1-2
TGTGCCAGCAGCTCCCCGCGACAGGGGTTTGGGAGATATGGCTACACCTTC
CASSSPRQGFGRYGYTF
>NA|NA|TRBV19|14|TRBJ1-2
TGTGCCAGTAGTATTACAACCAGAAACTATGGCTACACCTTC
CASSITTRNYGYTF
>NA|NA|TRBV27|14|TRBJ1-5
TGTGCCAGCAGTCCACTGGGGAGGAATCAGCCCCAGCATTTT
CASSPLGRNQPQHF
>NA|NA|TRBV27|16|TRBJ2-7
TGTGCCAGCAGTTTCTCGGGGCTAAAGAGCTCCTACGAGCAGTACTTC
CASSFSGLKSSYEQYF
>NA|few|TRBV11-3|14|TRBJ2-3
TGTGCCAGCAGCTTGACCGGGAACACAGATACGCAGTATTTT
CASSLTGNTDTQYF
>TRBD2|NA|TRBV7-9|16|TRBJ2-2
TGTGCCAGCAGCCCGAGGGCGGGAGTCAACACCGGGGAGCTGTTTTTT
CASSPRAGVNTGELFF
>NA|NA|TRBV14|15|TRBJ2-7
TGTGCCAGCAGCCTCCGGACGGTGAGCTCCTACGAGCAGTACTTC
CASSLRTVSSYEQYF
>NA|NA|TRBV4-3|14|TRBJ1-3
TGCGCCAGCAGCCAAGCGGGTACTGGAAACACCATATATTTT
CASSQAGTGNTIYF
>NA|NA|TRBV7-3|15|TRBJ2-1
TGTGCCAGCAGCGCATTAGCCGACAGAAGAAATGAGCAGTTCTTC
CASSALADRRNEQFF
>TRBD1|NA|TRBV19|14|TRBJ1-2
TGTGCCAGTAGTGCGCCGGGACAGAGAGATGGCTACACCTTC
CASSAPGQRDGYTF
>TRBD1|NA|TRBV6-2/TRBV6-3|15|TRBJ2-7
TGTGCCAGCAGTCCAACCCGGGACAGACCCTACGAGCAGTACTTC
CASSPTRDRPYEQYF